This T cell receptor beta chain was profiled in a study of shared clonotypes between healthy human individuals. V lost 2 bases to trimming and J lost 2 bases, with 15 bases between them. The germline V gene has CDR1 SQVTM and CDR2 ANQGSEA. The CDR3 spans 15 residues. Clones were sequenced by immunoSEQ multiplex PCR, and TCRdb holds only the in-frame ones, with some missing. The sample includes approximately 1,500,000 clones, over 95% of them seen just once. The rearrangement joins TRBV29-1 to TRBJ1-2, with D hard to call. Sequenced input: naive CD4+ T cells sorted from blood. Stated subset: CD45RA+ positively selected. This sequence was found in a man aged 30 to 45 in good health. CDR3 amino acids: CSVETPRGENYGYTF. The CDR3 coding sequence is TGCAGCGTTGAAACCCCCCGTGGGGAGAACTATGGCTACACCTTC.